The 26 T cell receptor beta chains reported below all come from one sample, sequenced in a study of blood T cell repertoires in COVID-19. This table comes from immunoSEQ multiplex PCR, and its TCRdb copy is limited to in-frame clones, with some not included. The sample gives roughly 140,000 clones, more than 75% of which show up once; over 4% is in the top ten. The sequenced material came from peripheral blood. Every receptor here comes from a woman aged 45-60 years with acute or convalescent COVID-19.

The chain is built from TRBV2 and TRBJ2-7; D ambiguous. The V end was cut by 0 bases, the J end by 0 bases, with 9 bases between. The CDR3 consists of 15 residues. Germline CDR1 is SNHLY and CDR2 is FYNNEI. CDR3: CASSEAEQSSYEQYF. The DNA of the CDR3 is TGTGCCAGCAGTGAAGCGGAGCAGAGCTCCTACGAGCAGTACTTC.

The chain links TRBV28 to TRBJ1-5; a weak D match, TRBD1 (5 bases). The CDR3 is 13 amino acids. V was shortened by 6 bases and J by 5 bases, with 11 bases between the two germline ends. Germline-derived CDR1 and CDR2 are MDHEN and SYDVKM. CDR3 nucleotide sequence: TGTGCCAGCAGCATGGGGGGGGATCAGCCCCAGCATTTT. The encoded protein is CASSMGGDQPQHF.

The chain recombines TRBV19 with TRBJ2-7, with a possible D match to TRBD2 (6 bases). The CDR3 consists of 13 residues. Germline CDR1 LNHDA, CDR2 SQIVND (reference sequence). Between the trimmed V and J ends, which lost 7 bases and 0 bases, there was a span of 10 bases. This CDR3 reads CASTDGSSYEQYF. The CDR3 bases are TGTGCCAGTACGGACGGGAGCTCCTACGAGCAGTACTTC.

The sample holds a few counts of this clone. V usage is TRBV7-2 and J usage is TRBJ2-1; 9 bases match TRBD2. The germline V gene has CDR1 SGHTA and CDR2 FQGNSA. The CDR3 consists of 16 residues. The V and J ends lost 1 base and 7 bases, in that order; junction bases with no gene match: 8. CDR3 DNA: TGTGCCAGCAGCTTAGGGGTTACGGCGGGAGGGAATGAGCAGTTCTTC. This codes for CASSLGVTAGGNEQFF. The whole variable domain, remainder taken from reference TRBV7-2 and TRBJ2-1, is GAGVSQSPSNKVTEKGKDVELRCDPISGHTALYWYRQSLGQGLEFLIYFQGNSAPDKSGLPSDRFSAERTGGSVSTLTIQRTQQEDSAVYLCASSLGVTAGGNEQFFGPGTRLTVL.

This clone was seen only a few times. The chain recombines TRBV6-5 with TRBJ1-2; perhaps TRBD1 as D (5 bases). The germline V gene encodes CDR1 MNHEY and CDR2 SVGAGI. The CDR3 sequence is 14 residues long. Trimming removed 7 bases at V and 5 bases at J, with 17 bases between. Here the CDR3 reads CASTRRGREYGYTF. The DNA for the CDR3 is TGTGCCAGCACACGGCGAGGCAGGGAATATGGCTACACCTTC.

The chain links TRBV3-1 (or the pseudogene TRBV3-2) to TRBJ1-6; tentatively, D is TRBD1 (5 bases). The V end lost 1 base, the J end lost 5 bases, and 9 bases lay between the germline ends. This CDR3 spans 15 amino acids. In germline, CDR1 is LGHDT, CDR2 YNNKEL (reference sequence). The CDR3 nucleotides are TGTGCCAGCAGCCAAGGGGGGGGGAATAATTCACCCCTCCACTTT. Translation gives CASSQGGGNNSPLHF.

Only a few counts were recorded for this clone. The rearrangement uses TRBV18 and TRBJ1-1; D is uncertain. CDR1 is KGHSH, CDR2 LQKENI, per germline. CDR3 size: 14 residues. The germline V and J ends were trimmed by 3 bases and 0 bases, with 8 bases remaining between them. CDR3 nucleotides: TGTGCCAGCTCACCGAGACATCTGAACACTGAAGCTTTCTTT. Protein product: CASSPRHLNTEAFF.

The chain links TRBV12-3 or TRBV12-4 to TRBJ1-1; 7 bases align to TRBD1. The CDR3 is made up of 12 amino acids. Trimming took 8 bases from V and 4 from J; bases not matched to a gene: 4. Here the CDR3 reads CASVGQITEAFF. CDR3 DNA sequence: TGTGCCAGCGTGGGACAGATCACTGAAGCTTTCTTT.

The genes are TRBV6-1 and TRBJ2-3; D ambiguous. Looked up from germline, CDR1 is MNHNS and CDR2 is SASEGT. Trimming left V 2 bases short and J 0 bases short, with 6 bases between. The CDR3 runs to 14 residues. The CDR3 DNA sequence: TGTGCCAGCAGTGAACTAAGCAGCACAGATACGCAGTATTTT. Its translation is CASSELSSTDTQYF.

The chain uses TRBV19 and TRBJ2-7, with 7 bases aligning to TRBD2. J lost 5 bases, V lost 5 bases, and 6 bases had no gene match. Germline V gives CDR1 LNHDA, CDR2 SQIVND (reference sequence). The CDR3 runs 13 residues. CDR3 nucleotide sequence: TGTGCCAGTAGTGCGGGAGAGAGAAACGAGCAGTACTTC. Amino acid sequence: CASSAGERNEQYF.

The chain recombines TRBV29-1 with TRBJ1-2; possible D gene TRBD1, 5 bases. Per germline, CDR1 SQVTM and CDR2 ANQGSEA. Trimming shortened V by 4 bases and J by 3 bases, and 9 bases separated the two germline ends. The length of the CDR3 is 12 residues. CDR3 amino acids: CSVAETDYGYTF. In nucleotides, the CDR3 is TGCAGCGTTGCGGAGACAGACTATGGCTACACCTTC.

The chain uses TRBV7-2 and TRBJ1-5, with TRBD1 matching 7 bases. The V and J ends lost 3 bases and 3 bases, in that order; junction bases with no gene match: 5. Per germline, CDR1 SGHTA and CDR2 FQGNSA. This CDR3 region has 15 residues. In nucleotides, the CDR3 is TGTGCCAGCAGCTTCACCGGGACAGACAATCAGCCCCAGCATTTT. Translation gives CASSFTGTDNQPQHF.

V usage is TRBV6-4 and J usage is TRBJ2-5; 14 bases line up with TRBD2. Germline CDR1 and CDR2: MRHNA and SNTAGT. Trimming cost V 3 bases and J 1 base; bases outside gene matches: 1. There are 16 residues in the CDR3. CDR3 DNA sequence: TGTGCCAGCAGTGAAGGACTAGCGGGGGGCCAAGAGACCCAGTACTTC. This encodes CASSEGLAGGQETQYF.

This rearrangement joins TRBV6-2 or TRBV6-3 to TRBJ1-6, with 10 bases that match TRBD1. V lost 0 bases, J lost 10 bases, and 6 bases stayed unmatched. There are 16 residues in the CDR3. Germline lookup yields CDR1 MNHEY and CDR2 SVGEGT. In nucleotides, the CDR3 is TGTGCCAGCAGTTACTCGACGACAGGGGGCAAATCACCCCTCCACTTT. Protein: CASSYSTTGGKSPLHF.

For the CDR3, the DNA is TGTGCCAGCAGCTGGGGACTAGCGGGGGGCCCAACTGGCGGGACCCAGTACTTC. Protein: CASSWGLAGGPTGGTQYF. This chain joins TRBV9 and TRBJ2-5, with TRBD2 identical over 15 bases. The CDR3 loop spans 18 amino acids. Germline V gives CDR1 SGDLS, CDR2 YYNGEE. V shed 4 bases and J 7 bases; nucleotides not matched to a gene: 14. Using reference TRBV9 and TRBJ2-5 for the parts outside the CDR3, the full variable domain is DSGVTQTPKHLITATGQRVTLRCSPRSGDLSVYWYQQSLDQGLQFLIQYYNGEERAKGNILERFSAQQFPDLHSELNLSSLELGDSALYFCASSWGLAGGPTGGTQYFGPGTRLLVL.

This sequence joins TRBV6-5 and TRBJ1-2; 8 nucleotides match TRBD1. The CDR3 length is 14 residues. The germline CDR1 and CDR2 sequences are MNHEY and SVGAGI. Trimming removed 7 bases from V and 3 bases from J; junction bases left unmatched: 7. CDR3 region: CASTRQGLYYGYTF. The DNA of the CDR3 is TGTGCCAGCACCCGACAGGGGTTGTACTATGGCTACACCTTC.

Comment on this clone: An end of the junction differs from the germline gene, which may be a read error. This rearrangement joins TRBV5-6 to TRBJ2-4; 7 nucleotides agree with TRBD1. This CDR3 contains 14 residues. CDR1 and CDR2 (germline): SGHDT, YYEEEE. CDR3 in amino acids: CASSAGTAQNIQYF. For the CDR3, the DNA is TGTGCCAGCAGCGCTGGGACAGCCCAAAACATTCAGTACTTC.

The chain links TRBV15 to TRBJ1-5, with 10 bases fitting TRBD1. CDR3 length: 16 residues. Germline values: CDR1 LNHNV, CDR2 YYDKDF (reference sequence). The V and J ends lost 4 bases and 15 bases, in that order; junction bases with no gene match: 18. CDR3 sequence: CATSIGRGQGLLPGHF. Here the CDR3 DNA reads TGTGCCACCAGCATTGGCCGGGGACAGGGGTTATTGCCCGGGCATTTT.

The sample holds many counts of this clone. The V call is TRBV9, the J call TRBJ1-1; 7 nucleotides line up with TRBD1. The trim removed 4 bases at V and 6 bases at J, leaving 6 bases unmatched. There are 13 residues in the CDR3. CDR1 SGDLS and CDR2 YYNGEE come from the germline V gene. The CDR3 DNA sequence: TGTGCCAGCAGCACAGGGACAGCTGCTGAAGCTTTCTTT. Protein: CASSTGTAAEAFF.

The rearrangement uses TRBV28 and TRBJ1-1; D perhaps matches TRBD1 (5 bases). The ends were cut back, 5 bases at V and 3 bases at J, with 16 bases in the middle. CDR1 and CDR2 from the germline V gene are MDHEN and SYDVKM. The CDR3 sequence is 15 residues long. The CDR3 is CASSPSGRGDTEAFF. CDR3 nucleotide sequence: TGTGCCAGCAGTCCCTCGGGGAGGGGTGACACTGAAGCTTTCTTT.

The chain couples TRBV6-5 to TRBJ1-2; D gene unclear. Germline V gives CDR1 MNHEY, CDR2 SVGAGI. The CDR3 has 16 residues. V dropped 0 bases and J dropped 4 bases, with 15 bases sitting between them. The CDR3 DNA reads TGTGCCAGCAGTTACTCTTTTCCCGGGGTCGGCTATGGCTACACCTTC. It codes for CASSYSFPGVGYGYTF.

CDR3 sequence (DNA): TGTGCCAGCAGCATTGTAAGCTCGAACTATGGCTACACCTTC. This sequence encodes CASSIVSSNYGYTF. The chain employs TRBV28 and TRBJ1-2; no clear D gene. CDR3 length: 14 amino acids. Trimming left V 6 bases short and J 2 bases short, with 13 bases between. From germline, CDR1 is MDHEN and CDR2 SYDVKM.

CDR3 nucleotides: TGTGCCAGCAGGACAGCGGGGGGGGTTCCAGATACGCAGTATTTT. It yields the protein CASRTAGGVPDTQYF. This rearrangement joins TRBV7-2 to TRBJ2-3, with 10 nucleotides matching TRBD2. CDR1 is SGHTA, CDR2 FQGNSA, per germline. This CDR3 has 15 amino acids. J was trimmed by 4 bases and V by 6 bases; bases with no gene match: 7.

The chain recombines TRBV5-4 with TRBJ2-3, with D possibly being TRBD1 (6 bases). Trimming left V 1 base short and J 2 bases short, with 17 bases between. The germline V gene encodes CDR1 SGHNT and CDR2 YYREEE (reference sequence). The CDR3 is 17 residues long. The CDR3 region has the DNA TGTGCCAGCAGCTTGTTCGGGACACTTGCCCCCACAGATACGCAGTATTTT. Its translation is CASSLFGTLAPTDTQYF. Full variable domain (rest looked up from reference TRBV5-4 and TRBJ2-3): ETGVTQSPTHLIKTRGQQVTLRCSSQSGHNTVSWYQQALGQGPQFIFQYYREEENGRGNFPPRFSGLQFPNYSSELNVNALELDDSALYLCASSLFGTLAPTDTQYFGPGTRLTVL.

The chain recombines TRBV9 with TRBJ1-6; a weak D match, TRBD1 (6 bases). Germline V gives CDR1 SGDLS, CDR2 YYNGEE. The CDR3 runs 16 residues. V lost 3 bases to trimming and J lost 7 bases, with 17 bases between them. CDR3 residues: CASSAVAGRGNSPLHF. The CDR3, as DNA: TGTGCCAGCAGCGCGGTGGCGGGCAGGGGCAATTCACCCCTCCACTTT. The variable domain in full, completed from reference TRBV9 and TRBJ1-6, reads DSGVTQTPKHLITATGQRVTLRCSPRSGDLSVYWYQQSLDQGLQFLIQYYNGEERAKGNILERFSAQQFPDLHSELNLSSLELGDSALYFCASSAVAGRGNSPLHFGNGTRLTVT.

This sequence joins TRBV2 and TRBJ2-5, with 8 nucleotides matching TRBD1. Trimming cost V 5 bases and J 4 bases; bases outside gene matches: 6. This CDR3 is built from 14 residues. Germline CDR1 SNHLY, CDR2 FYNNEI. CDR3 in DNA: TGTGCCAGCAGTCAAGACAGGGGCAGAGAGACCCAGTACTTC. Its translation: CASSQDRGRETQYF. The complete variable domain, with remaining parts taken from reference TRBV2 and TRBJ2-5, reads EPEVTQTPSHQVTQMGQEVILRCVPISNHLYFYWYRQILGQKVEFLVSFYNNEISEKSEIFDDQFSVERPDGSNFTLKIRSTKLEDSAMYFCASSQDRGRETQYFGPGTRLLVL.